This TCR beta chain was recovered during a study of T-cell reconstitution after alpha-beta-depleted transplantation in children. Broader study findings: Elevated TCRbeta diversity at day 60 was traced, in some patients, to surviving recipient T cells and thymic progenitors. In patients about two months after transplant, alpha-beta T cells reportedly arose from several hundred expanded graft clones. T-cell numbers and diversity, one year after transplant, stemmed largely from T cells that were newly produced.

This clonotype was counted only a few times. Its specificity is unknown. TCRbeta library preparation incorporated unique molecular identifiers. TCRdb fed the PCR reads into MiXCR, producing one record per CDR3 protein. The data hold 550,000 to 800,000 distinct CDR3 sequences, with 13% observed a single time. This TCR was recovered from a girl aged 2-10 years with congenital amegakaryocytic thrombocytopenia, due to receive a stem cell transplant. The source material was PBMCs, sampled before TCRalphabeta/CD19-depleted stem cell transplant.

In DNA form, the CDR3 reads TGCGCCAGCAGCTTCCAGACAGGGGGAGGCTATGGCTACACCTTC. Residues: CASSFQTGGGYGYTF. This chain links TRBV5-1 with TRBJ1-2, with 9 bases matching TRBD1. Germline V gives CDR1 SGHRS, CDR2 YFSETQ. The ends lost 2 bases at V and 4 bases at J; junction bases unmatched: 6. CDR3 length: 15 residues.